This T cell receptor (beta chain) came from a study of blood T cell repertoires in COVID-19. Turning to the study itself: The samples span acute and convalescent COVID-19 from the United States, Italy and Spain. Nucleic acid was either cDNA or gDNA, and it came from T cells, B-cell-depleted T cells, or PBMCs.

CDR1 is ENHRY and CDR2 is SYGVKD in the germline V gene. The CDR3 loop spans 14 amino acids. Trimming took 1 base from V and 13 from J, leaving 14 bases between them. In the original analysis: Amplification of reference gene primers was used by the study to estimate nucleated cell counts. This table comes from immunoSEQ multiplex PCR, and its TCRdb copy is limited to in-frame clones, with some not included. V and J calls and clone size are as listed in that table; D and trimming were resolved from the DNA. The data contain fewer than 95,000 clones, roughly four fifths of them singletons. Material for sequencing was peripheral blood. The receptor comes from a human donor in a cohort sampled during active COVID-19. V and J are TRBV10-3 and TRBJ1-6; tentative D call: TRBD1 (6 bases). CDR3 residues: CAISEFGTTAPLHF. CDR3 DNA sequence: TGTGCCATCAGTGAGTTCGGGACAACGGCCCCCCTCCACTTT.